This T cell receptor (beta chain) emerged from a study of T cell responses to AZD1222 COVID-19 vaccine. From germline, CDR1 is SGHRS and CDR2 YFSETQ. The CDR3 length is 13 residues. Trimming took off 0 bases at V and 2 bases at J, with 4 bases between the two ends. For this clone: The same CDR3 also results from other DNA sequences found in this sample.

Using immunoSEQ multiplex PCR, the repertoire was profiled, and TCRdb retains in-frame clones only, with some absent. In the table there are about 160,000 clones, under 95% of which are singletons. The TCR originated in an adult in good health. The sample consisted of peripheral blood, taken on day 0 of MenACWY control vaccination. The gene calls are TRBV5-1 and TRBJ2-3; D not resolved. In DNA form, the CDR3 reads TGCGCCAGCAGCTTGGAAATCACAGATACGCAGTATTTT. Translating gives CASSLEITDTQYF.